One sample yielded the 24 T cell receptor beta chains listed below, sequenced in a study of blood T cell repertoires in COVID-19. TCRdb's table, derived via immunoSEQ multiplex PCR, lists solely in-frame clones and lacks some. The table lists fewer than 350,000 clones, more than 75% of them singletons. Sequenced material: peripheral blood. These receptors were taken from a woman aged 30 to 39 who had recovered from COVID-19.

CDR3 nucleotides: TGTGCCACCGGGGGGACAGGAGGCAATCAGCCCCAGCATTTT. This sequence encodes CATGGTGGNQPQHF. This chain connects TRBV2 to TRBJ1-5; 8 nucleotides agree with TRBD1. The CDR3 extends over 14 amino acids. The germline V gene encodes CDR1 SNHLY and CDR2 FYNNEI. J gave up 2 bases and V 10 bases, and 7 bases lay outside the gene matches.

The chain has TRBV20-1 and TRBJ2-1; tentative D call: TRBD2 (6 bases). Looked up from germline, CDR1 is DFQATT and CDR2 is SNEGSKA (reference sequence). V was clipped by 6 bases and J by 6 bases, with 9 bases between them. The CDR3 sequence is 11 residues long. The CDR3 DNA follows: TGCAGTGCATTAGCGGCCAATGAGCAGTTCTTC. Translating it yields CSALAANEQFF.

A few counts support this clone. This chain links TRBV4-2 with TRBJ2-7, with 8 nucleotides matching TRBD1. The trim removed 0 bases at V and 3 bases at J, leaving 7 bases unmatched. The length of the CDR3 is 16 residues. Looked up from germline, CDR1 is LGHNA and CDR2 is YNFKEQ. CDR3 in DNA: TGTGCCAGCAGCCAAGACCCGGGACAGGTAGGCTACGAGCAGTACTTC. The encoded protein is CASSQDPGQVGYEQYF.

The rearrangement uses TRBV5-5 and TRBJ2-5; 9 bases match TRBD2. The germline CDR1 and CDR2 sequences are SGHKS and YYEKEE (reference sequence). This CDR3 comprises 16 residues. Trimming removed 6 bases from V and 2 bases from J; junction bases left unmatched: 11. The CDR3 is CASTGWSGGYQETQYF. CDR3 in DNA: TGTGCCAGCACCGGATGGAGCGGGGGGTATCAAGAGACCCAGTACTTC.

This chain connects TRBV28 to TRBJ2-3, with 9 bases aligning to TRBD2. V dropped 11 bases and J dropped 0; count of bases not matched to a gene: 21. CDR3 length: 19 amino acids. From germline, CDR1 is MDHEN and CDR2 SYDVKM. The CDR3 protein is CAGSSSSGSRGTSTDTQYF. The CDR3 coding sequence is TGTGCCGGATCCTCGAGTAGCGGGAGTAGGGGAACTAGCACAGATACGCAGTATTTT.

This chain links TRBV6-4 with TRBJ2-5; possibly TRBD2 for D (6 bases). This CDR3 comprises 14 residues. The germline V gene encodes CDR1 MRHNA and CDR2 SNTAGT. V was shortened by 6 bases and J by 5 bases, with 16 bases between the two germline ends. The CDR3 region is CASRPSESLETQYF. CDR3 DNA: TGTGCCAGCAGGCCTAGCGAGTCGCTCGAGACCCAGTACTTC.

Worth noting for this clone: One end of the junction fails to match germline, which may point to a read error. V usage is TRBV6-1 and J usage is TRBJ2-7; 9 bases are shared with TRBD1. The germline V gene has CDR1 MNHNS and CDR2 SASEGT. There are 15 residues in the CDR3. In nucleotides, the CDR3 is TGTGCCAGCAGTGAGCCGGGACAGGGATCCTTCGAGCAGTACTTC. It specifies CASSEPGQGSFEQYF.

The genes are TRBV5-1 and TRBJ1-2; D remains unclear. V lost 0 bases to trimming and J lost 4 bases, with 7 bases between them. The CDR3 covers 13 residues. Germline V lookup: CDR1 SGHRS, CDR2 YFSETQ. CDR3 DNA sequence: TGCGCCAGCAGCTTGGAATCAGGCTATGGCTACACCTTC. As protein: CASSLESGYGYTF. The variable domain in full, completed from reference TRBV5-1 and TRBJ1-2, reads KAGVTQTPRYLIKTRGQQVTLSCSPISGHRSVSWYQQTPGQGLQFLFEYFSETQRNKGNFPGRFSGRQFSNSRSEMNVSTLELGDSALYLCASSLESGYGYTFGSGTRLTVV.

CDR3 sequence reads: CASSLRTGSTEAFF. As DNA, the CDR3 is TGTGCCAGCAGCCTCCGGACAGGGAGCACTGAAGCTTTCTTT. The V gene is TRBV7-2, the J gene TRBJ1-1; TRBD1 agrees at 8 bases. Germline CDR1 SGHTA, CDR2 FQGNSA. The length of the CDR3 is 14 residues. After removal of 5 bases from V and 4 bases from J, the junction contained 6 bases not matched to a gene.

This clone showed up just once. The CDR3 DNA reads as TGTGCCAGCAGCCGATTGTCCTCTTCGAGGGCTGAGCAGTTCTTC. The encoded protein is CASSRLSSSRAEQFF. The V and J genes are TRBV5-6 and TRBJ2-1, with D possibly being TRBD2 (5 bases). The CDR3 sequence is 15 residues long. Trimming cost V 4 bases and J 9 bases, with 20 bases left between them. Per germline, CDR1 SGHDT and CDR2 YYEEEE.

The chain employs TRBV4-2 and TRBJ1-4; the D gene is possibly TRBD1 (6 bases). CDR3 length: 16 amino acids. With 2 bases removed from V and 2 bases from J, the gap between germline ends came to 12 bases. Germline lookup yields CDR1 LGHNA and CDR2 YNFKEQ. The CDR3 region has the DNA TGTGCCAGCAGCCAAAGAGGGGGGGGGACTAATGAAAAACTGTTTTTT. Its protein product is CASSQRGGGTNEKLFF.

The rearrangement joins TRBV28 to TRBJ1-5; TRBD1 matches at 7 bases. In germline, CDR1 is MDHEN, CDR2 SYDVKM. J was trimmed by 6 bases and V by 6 bases; bases with no gene match: 8. The CDR3 loop spans 14 amino acids. In DNA, the CDR3 is TGTGCCAGCAGCTCGGGACAGAGAATTCAGCCCCAGCATTTT. Its translation: CASSSGQRIQPQHF.

V gene TRBV5-6 combines with J gene TRBJ1-1, with 8 bases that match TRBD1. Germline V gene data show CDR1 as SGHDT and CDR2 as YYEEEE. The CDR3 is 17 amino acids. The J segment lost 0 bases and the V segment lost 3 bases, leaving 10 bases of the junction unmatched. In nucleotides, the CDR3 is TGTGCCAGCAGCTCGCAGGGGGCGAAGTTCATGAACACTGAAGCTTTCTTT. Its protein product is CASSSQGAKFMNTEAFF.

The CDR3 DNA reads as TGTGCCAGCAGCTTAGAAGGGGGAGCAGAGACCCAGTACTTC. It encodes CASSLEGGAETQYF. The chain has TRBV13 and TRBJ2-5; tentative D call: TRBD1 (6 bases). V dropped 1 base and J dropped 4 bases, with 10 bases sitting between them. Per germline, CDR1 PRHDT and CDR2 FYEKMQ (reference sequence). The CDR3 sequence is 14 residues long.

The rearrangement uses TRBV10-3 and TRBJ2-7, with D unclear. The CDR3 consists of 16 residues. Trimming removed 0 bases from V and 2 bases from J, with 14 bases in between. Per the germline V gene, CDR1 is ENHRY and CDR2 is SYGVKD. In DNA, the CDR3 is TGTGCCATCAGTGAGTCGAGTTACGGTTCTCCCTACGAGCAGTACTTC. Translation gives CAISESSYGSPYEQYF.

This clone was seen once. The J gene is TRBJ1-2, the V gene TRBV27, with TRBD1 matching 10 bases. V was pared by 7 bases and J by 3 bases, with 5 bases of the junction left unmatched. The germline V gene encodes CDR1 MNHEY and CDR2 SMNVEV (reference sequence). The length of the CDR3 is 14 residues. Here the CDR3 reads CASKKTGGDYGYTF. The CDR3 DNA follows: TGTGCCAGCAAAAAGACAGGGGGCGACTATGGCTACACCTTC.

A single count supports this clone. The J gene is TRBJ2-1, the V gene TRBV5-8, with D perhaps matching TRBD2 (5 bases). The ends were cut back, 0 bases at V and 0 bases at J, with 13 bases in the middle. The CDR3 runs to 17 residues. Germline values: CDR1 SGHTS, CDR2 YDEGEE. The DNA for the CDR3 is TGTGCCAGCAGCTTGGATCTAAGCGGCTCCTCCTACAATGAGCAGTTCTTC. As protein: CASSLDLSGSSYNEQFF. The full variable domain, with the rest looked up from reference TRBV5-8 and TRBJ2-1, is EAGVTQSPTHLIKTRGQQATLRCSPISGHTSVYWYQQALGLGLQFLLWYDEGEERNRGNFPPRFSGRQFPNYSSELNVNALELEDSALYLCASSLDLSGSSYNEQFFGPGTRLTVL.

The table lists this clone with a few counts. V usage is TRBV9 and J usage is TRBJ1-2; no reliable D call. Per the germline V gene, CDR1 is SGDLS and CDR2 is YYNGEE. V shed 2 bases and J shed 8 bases, with 10 bases lying between them. This CDR3 spans 12 amino acids. As DNA, the CDR3 is TGTGCCAGCAGCGTGTATGAGTGGGGCTACACCTTC. Encoded protein: CASSVYEWGYTF.

This clone appeared once. The chain carries TRBV27 and TRBJ1-2, with a possible D match to TRBD1 (6 bases). The CDR3 contains 14 residues. The ends were cut back, 10 bases at V and 2 bases at J, with 17 bases in the middle. The germline CDR1 and CDR2 sequences are MNHEY and SMNVEV (reference sequence). CDR3 bases: TGTGCCACCCGAATGGGGGGGGCCAACTATGGCTACACCTTC. Encoded protein: CATRMGGANYGYTF.

This clone was recorded once. The V call is TRBV28, the J call TRBJ2-1, with D possibly being TRBD1 (6 bases). The germline V and J ends were trimmed by 6 bases and 2 bases, with 11 bases remaining between them. This CDR3 has 14 amino acids. Germline V gene sequence: CDR1 MDHEN, CDR2 SYDVKM. CDR3 protein: CASSEQGTYNEQFF. As DNA, the CDR3 is TGTGCCAGCAGCGAACAGGGTACCTACAATGAGCAGTTCTTC.

The chain combines TRBV29-1 with TRBJ2-7; D is unclear. Germline V gene lookup returns CDR1 SQVTM and CDR2 ANQGSEA. This CDR3 has 12 residues. Trimming left V 6 bases short and J 2 bases short, with 11 bases between. The CDR3 DNA sequence: TGCAGCGTCGCGACAAGCCCCTACGAGCAGTACTTC. Translated, it gives CSVATSPYEQYF.

The chain has TRBV7-8 and TRBJ2-7; 10 bases line up with TRBD1. The CDR3 length is 15 residues. V lost 4 bases, J lost 3 bases, and 6 bases stayed unmatched. In germline, CDR1 is SGHVS, CDR2 FQNEAQ. The CDR3 reads CASSSYDRGLYEQYF. The CDR3 region has the DNA TGTGCCAGCAGCTCCTATGACAGGGGGCTCTACGAGCAGTACTTC. The variable domain in full, with the rest retrieved from reference TRBV7-8 and TRBJ2-7, is GAGVSQSPRYKVAKRGQDVALRCDPISGHVSLFWYQQALGQGPEFLTYFQNEAQLDKSGLPSDRFFAERPEGSVSTLKIQRTQQEDSAVYLCASSSYDRGLYEQYFGPGTRLTVT.

The chain recombines TRBV2 with TRBJ1-6, with D possibly being TRBD1 (6 bases). V lost 6 bases and J 7 bases, leaving 16 bases between the germline ends. Germline values: CDR1 SNHLY, CDR2 FYNNEI. The CDR3 contains 15 residues. The CDR3 nucleotides read TGTGCCAGCAGAGAGCCCAGGGGTGGCAATTCACCCCTCCACTTT. This encodes CASREPRGGNSPLHF.

V and J are TRBV6-5 and TRBJ1-2, with 7 bases lining up with TRBD1. CDR3 size: 15 residues. CDR1 MNHEY and CDR2 SVGAGI come from the germline V gene. Germline trimming cut 4 bases from V and 6 bases from J; bases unmatched to any gene: 11. The CDR3, as DNA: TGTGCCAGCAGTTCAAATCAACAGGGGCGGGATGGCTACACCTTC. Protein: CASSSNQQGRDGYTF.